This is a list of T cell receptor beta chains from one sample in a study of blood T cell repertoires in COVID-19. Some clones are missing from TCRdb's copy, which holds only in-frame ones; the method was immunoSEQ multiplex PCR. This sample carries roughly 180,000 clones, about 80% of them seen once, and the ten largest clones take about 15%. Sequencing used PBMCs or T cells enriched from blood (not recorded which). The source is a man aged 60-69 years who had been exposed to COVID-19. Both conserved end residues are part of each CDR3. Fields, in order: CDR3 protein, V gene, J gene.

CASSLELSSYEQYF	TRBV5-1	TRBJ2-7
CAGRGLDTDTQYF	TRBV7-9	TRBJ2-3
CATSGTGGTGELFF	TRBV24-1	TRBJ2-2
CASSLMAGSSYEQYF	TRBV7-3	TRBJ2-7
CASNSGVIVGYGYTF	TRBV2	TRBJ1-2
CASSSRDSSNYGYTF	TRBV5-4	TRBJ1-2
CASSFGLAGGKDEQFF	TRBV25-1	TRBJ2-1
CASSVGSLANYGYTF	TRBV9	TRBJ1-2
CASSLETGGNQPQHF	TRBV5-1	TRBJ1-5
CASSIRSDSPLHF	TRBV19	TRBJ1-6
CASSHSDRSSGTEAFF	TRBV3-1/TRBV3-2	TRBJ1-1
CASSLAQSLYEQYF	TRBV5-1	TRBJ2-7
CASSSSGGITYEQYF	TRBV5-1	TRBJ2-7
CASSQAYEQFF	TRBV14	TRBJ2-1
CASTLDDRERSPLHF	TRBV6-5	TRBJ1-6
CASSPKPQGIGSYNSPLHF	TRBV11-3	TRBJ1-6
CASTREPSQETQYF	TRBV6-5	TRBJ2-5
CASSEFRNTEAFF	TRBV2	TRBJ1-1
CASSVKQGGNTEAFF	TRBV19	TRBJ1-1
CASSKDKQGARMYEQYF	TRBV21-1	TRBJ2-7
CASSRPNRGYNEKLFF	TRBV5-8	TRBJ1-4
CSVGREDTGELFF	TRBV29-1	TRBJ2-2
CASSAKLGRGDYGYTF	TRBV7-2	TRBJ1-2